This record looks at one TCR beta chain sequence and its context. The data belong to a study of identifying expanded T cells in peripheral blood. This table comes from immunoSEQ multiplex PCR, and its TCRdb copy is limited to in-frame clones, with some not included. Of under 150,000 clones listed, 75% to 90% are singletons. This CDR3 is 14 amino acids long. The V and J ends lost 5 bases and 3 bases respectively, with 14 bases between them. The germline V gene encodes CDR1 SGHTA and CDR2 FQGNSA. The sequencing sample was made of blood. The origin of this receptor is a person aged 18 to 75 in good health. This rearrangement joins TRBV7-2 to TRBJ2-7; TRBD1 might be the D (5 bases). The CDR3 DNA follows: TGTGCCAGCAGCCCCTCTGGGGCGAACTACGAGCAGTACTTC. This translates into CASSPSGANYEQYF.